One and the same sample provided the 10 T cell receptor beta chains below, sequenced in a study of CXCR3-negative and CXCR3-positive naive CD8 T cells. The method, 5' RACE with UMI labels, was used to prepare the TRB cDNA libraries. With the 5' RACE reads reprocessed, TCRdb shows one record per CDR3 protein and no DNA. The ten most abundant clones cover more than 20% of a sample with about 56,000 distinct CDR3 sequences. The specimen sequenced was memory CD8+ T cells from blood. Receptors were obtained from a human donor in good health. Some clones in this sample may be carry-over from other donors' samples.

The chain's CDR3 is CASSWTFTSTDTQYF. The J gene is TRBJ2-3, the V gene TRBV7-2; TCRdb gives TRBD2 as the D gene, but with no DNA this cannot be confirmed. The germline gives CDR1 SGHTA, CDR2 FQGNSA. The CDR3 has 15 amino acids.

The gene calls are TRBV6-5 and TRBJ1-5. The germline gives CDR1 MNHEY, CDR2 SVGAGI. The CDR3 is made up of 15 amino acids. The CDR3 loop reads CASSSDPYSNQPQHF.

The chain employs TRBV7-9 and TRBJ2-5; the TRBD2 assignment by TCRdb is unverifiable without DNA. The germline V gene has CDR1 SEHNR and CDR2 FQNEAQ (reference sequence). The CDR3 consists of 15 residues. The chain's CDR3 is CASSHYVGPEETQYF.

The rearrangement links TRBV5-1 to TRBJ2-7; the TCRdb call, TRBD1, lacks DNA for checking. This CDR3 region has 13 residues. CDR1 and CDR2 from the germline V gene are SGHRS and YFSETQ. CDR3 protein: CASSGGSYYEQYF. Looking up the rest from reference TRBV5-1 and TRBJ2-7 gives the full variable domain: KAGVTQTPRYLIKTRGQQVTLSCSPISGHRSVSWYQQTPGQGLQFLFEYFSETQRNKGNFPGRFSGRQFSNSRSEMNVSTLELGDSALYLCASSGGSYYEQYFGPGTRLTVT.

V and J are TRBV1 and TRBJ2-1. TRBV1 is shown as a pseudogene. This CDR3 is 17 amino acids long. This CDR3 is CTSSLALWLGPYNEQFF.

V and J are TRBV19 and TRBJ2-1; TCRdb's D call, TRBD1, is unchecked because there is no DNA. The CDR3 loop spans 15 amino acids. Looked up from germline, CDR1 is LNHDA and CDR2 is SQIVND (reference sequence). CDR3: CASSIMGQGLNEQFF.

V gene TRBV6-2 or TRBV6-3 combines with J gene TRBJ1-4; TCRdb's D call of TRBD1 is untestable without DNA. CDR1 and CDR2 (germline): MNHEY, SVGEGT. The CDR3 is made up of 15 amino acids. Here the CDR3 reads CASSADRRANEKLFF.

The rearrangement links TRBV10-1 to TRBJ2-7. Germline loops: CDR1 WNHNN, CDR2 SYGVQD (reference sequence). This CDR3 spans 13 amino acids. The CDR3 protein is CARERTSSYEQYF.

V gene TRBV7-2 combines with J gene TRBJ2-1; TCRdb's assignment of TRBD1 cannot be checked, as there is no DNA. Germline CDR1 SGHTA, CDR2 FQGNSA. The length of the CDR3 is 16 residues. The CDR3 sequence is CASRMNAGAFYNEQFF.

This chain uses TRBV6-4 with TRBJ2-1; TCRdb's D call, TRBD1, is unchecked because there is no DNA. Looked up from germline, CDR1 is MRHNA and CDR2 is SNTAGT. The CDR3 is made up of 15 amino acids. CDR3 amino acids: CASSQGAESYNEQFF.